The next 19 T cell receptor beta chains were all read from a single sample in a study of T cells after yellow fever vaccination. Each CDR3 protein is one row after TCRdb ran MiXCR on the 5' RACE reads. The sample consists of 150,000 to 200,000 distinct CDR3 sequences, 11% of them appearing once. The source material was CD8+ T cells sorted from PBMCs, sampled 15 days after the yellow fever booster vaccination. The receptors originated from a young man who received the YFV17D yellow fever vaccine.

This clonotype was seen repeatedly, ten times or more. The J gene is TRBJ1-5, the V gene TRBV15; weak D call: TRBD1 (5 bases). Germline CDR1 is LNHNV and CDR2 is YYDKDF (reference sequence). The CDR3 covers 15 residues. Trimming shortened V by 0 bases and J by 6 bases, and 12 bases separated the two germline ends. CDR3 nucleotides: TGTGCCACCAGCAGAGATGGAGGGGCCGGTCAGCCCCAGCATTTT. Translating it yields CATSRDGGAGQPQHF.

The chain joins TRBV4-3 to TRBJ2-2; D is uncertain. V lost 0 bases and J lost 6, with 11 bases in between. Germline V gene lookup returns CDR1 LGHNA and CDR2 YSLEER. The CDR3 is 15 residues long. The DNA of the CDR3 is TGCGCCAGCAGCCAAGACAGAACTAACGCCGGGGAGCTGTTTTTT. Amino acid sequence: CASSQDRTNAGELFF.

V and J are TRBV7-9 and TRBJ2-1; D might be TRBD2 (5 bases). Per germline, CDR1 SEHNR and CDR2 FQNEAQ (reference sequence). The CDR3 sequence is 14 residues long. Trimming removed 4 bases at V and 8 bases at J, with 15 bases between. The CDR3 sequence: CASSSPRVRDEQFF. The CDR3, as DNA: TGTGCCAGCAGCTCCCCTCGAGTGAGGGATGAGCAGTTCTTC.

The sample holds many counts of this clonotype. The chain employs TRBV12-3 or TRBV12-4 and TRBJ2-5; no clear D gene. This CDR3 region has 12 residues. V was cut by 3 bases and J by 2 bases, with 4 bases left in between. The CDR3 protein is CASSFGQETQYF. The CDR3 coding sequence is TGTGCCAGCAGTTTTGGGCAAGAGACCCAGTACTTC.

This clonotype was observed a handful of times. The V gene is TRBV14, the J gene TRBJ2-5; D perhaps matches TRBD1 (5 bases). Per germline, CDR1 SGHDN and CDR2 FVKESK. This CDR3 contains 17 residues. Trimming left V 0 bases short and J 2 bases short, with 16 bases between. The CDR3 DNA reads as TGTGCCAGCAGCCAAGAGGAGCAGGGCCCCCCTCAAGAGACCCAGTACTTC. It encodes CASSQEEQGPPQETQYF.

There are a few counts of this clonotype. This sequence joins TRBV2 and TRBJ2-3; weak D call: TRBD1 (6 bases). The CDR3 runs to 16 residues. The V and J ends lost 6 bases and 4 bases respectively, with 20 bases between them. Germline lookup yields CDR1 SNHLY and CDR2 FYNNEI. The CDR3 loop reads CASRREGNRGSDTQYF. The CDR3 bases are TGTGCCAGCAGGCGCGAGGGGAATAGGGGGTCAGATACGCAGTATTTT. Based on the CDR3 plus reference TRBV2 and TRBJ2-3, the full variable domain is EPEVTQTPSHQVTQMGQEVILRCVPISNHLYFYWYRQILGQKVEFLVSFYNNEISEKSEIFDDQFSVERPDGSNFTLKIRSTKLEDSAMYFCASRREGNRGSDTQYFGPGTRLTVL.

The CDR3 sequence is CASSVTSGFQETQYF. The CDR3 DNA follows: TGTGCCAGCAGCGTTACTAGCGGGTTCCAAGAGACCCAGTACTTC. V usage is TRBV11-1 and J usage is TRBJ2-5, with 9 positions matching TRBD2. Losses at the gene ends were 5 bases for V and 1 base for J; bases not matched to a gene: 5. The CDR3 consists of 15 residues. Germline CDR1 and CDR2: SGHAT and FQDESV (reference sequence).

The rearrangement joins TRBV4-2 to TRBJ1-5, with 7 bases that match TRBD1. This CDR3 region has 16 residues. Trimming removed 4 bases from V and 4 bases from J; junction bases left unmatched: 10. Germline V lookup: CDR1 LGHNA, CDR2 YNFKEQ. The CDR3 sequence: CASSPYYRGGNQPQHF. CDR3 DNA sequence: TGTGCCAGCAGCCCTTATTACAGGGGCGGGAATCAGCCCCAGCATTTT.

This clonotype occurred many times. The rearrangement links TRBV12-3 or TRBV12-4 to TRBJ2-7, with D tentatively TRBD2 (6 bases). The CDR3 extends over 16 amino acids. Trimming stripped 3 bases from V and 1 base from J, with 16 bases between. CDR3 in amino acids: CASSFWRVGVSYEQYF. CDR3 coding DNA: TGTGCCAGCAGTTTCTGGAGGGTTGGGGTTTCCTACGAGCAGTACTTC.

This clonotype was recorded a few times. The chain links TRBV4-1 to TRBJ2-7; 10 bases line up with TRBD2. With V trimmed by 4 bases and J by 3 bases, 12 bases remained unmatched. Germline values: CDR1 MGHRA, CDR2 YSYEKL. This CDR3 has 17 amino acids. CDR3 DNA: TGCGCCAGCAGCCGGGAGTCTAGCGGGGGTAGAGGCTACGAGCAGTACTTC. It encodes CASSRESSGGRGYEQYF.

This clonotype was seen a few times. The genes are TRBV6-5 and TRBJ1-2; TRBD1 aligns across 7 bases. With V trimmed by 8 bases and J by 5 bases, 14 bases remained unmatched. The germline gives CDR1 MNHEY, CDR2 SVGAGI. The CDR3 has 15 residues. CDR3: CASARGRDRIYGYTF. The CDR3 nucleotides are TGTGCCAGCGCTCGGGGTCGGGACAGAATATATGGCTACACCTTC.

This clonotype was counted at least ten times. The rearrangement links TRBV29-1 to TRBJ2-5, with D hard to call. Trimming stripped 7 bases from V and 2 bases from J, with 11 bases between. CDR3 length: 12 residues. CDR1 and CDR2 (germline): SQVTM, ANQGSEA. DNA for the CDR3: TGCAGCGCCCCAGGAACGCAAGAGACCCAGTACTTC. It codes for CSAPGTQETQYF.

The chain employs TRBV24-1 and TRBJ1-1; the D gene is possibly TRBD1 (6 bases). Germline V CDR1 and CDR2: KGHDR, SFDVKD. V gave up 4 bases and J gave up 5 bases, with 13 bases separating them. The CDR3 is 14 amino acids. CDR3 bases: TGTGCCACCAGTGACTCTACAGGGAGTACTGAAGCTTTCTTT. It codes for CATSDSTGSTEAFF.

The rearrangement joins TRBV7-3 to TRBJ2-7; 11 bases agree with TRBD2. The CDR3 length is 17 residues. The junction had 9 bases not matched to a gene; V was cut back by 2 bases and J by 3 bases. Per the germline V gene, CDR1 is SGHTA and CDR2 is FQGTGA. Here the CDR3 DNA reads TGTGCCAGCAGCTTATACCCCCCCGGACTAGCGGGCTACGAGCAGTACGTC. Translating gives CASSLYPPGLAGYEQYV.

This clonotype was seen at least ten times. The chain joins TRBV5-1 to TRBJ2-1, with D unclear. This CDR3 is built from 15 residues. CDR1 and CDR2 (germline): SGHRS, YFSETQ. V lost 0 bases, J lost 4 bases, and 11 bases lay in between. CDR3 protein: CASSLEVGAYNEQFF. Written as DNA, the CDR3 is TGCGCCAGCAGCTTGGAAGTTGGTGCGTACAATGAGCAGTTCTTC.

This clonotype was counted between two and nine times. J is TRBJ1-5 and V is TRBV7-9, with D perhaps matching TRBD1 (5 bases). This CDR3 comprises 14 residues. V lost 4 bases to trimming and J lost 1 base, with 8 bases between them. The V gene's germline CDR1 is SEHNR and CDR2 FQNEAQ (reference sequence). The CDR3 is CASSSTASNQPQHF. The CDR3 nucleotides are TGTGCCAGCAGCTCGACAGCGAGCAATCAGCCCCAGCATTTT.

The CDR3 spells CASSQAPTGTYEQYF. The CDR3 region has the DNA TGCGCCAGCAGCCAAGCCCCGACAGGGACCTACGAGCAGTACTTC. The chain is built from TRBV4-1 and TRBJ2-7; 7 positions match TRBD1. The CDR3 spans 15 residues. Trimming at V came to 1 base and at J to 2 bases, leaving 5 bases not matched to a gene. The germline CDR1 and CDR2 sequences are MGHRA and YSYEKL.

In its sample, this clonotype was seen many times. The V and J genes are TRBV15 and TRBJ1-1; 8 bases line up with TRBD1. The V and J ends lost 2 bases and 0 bases, in that order; junction bases with no gene match: 5. The germline CDR1 and CDR2 sequences are LNHNV and YYDKDF (reference sequence). This CDR3 has 16 residues. The CDR3 DNA reads as TGTGCCACCAGCAGACCCCGGACAGGGTTGAACACTGAAGCTTTCTTT. It specifies CATSRPRTGLNTEAFF.

The rearrangement links TRBV20-1 to TRBJ2-1; 10 bases match TRBD1. The CDR3 covers 14 residues. Germline trimming cut 6 bases from V and 6 bases from J; bases unmatched to any gene: 8. Germline CDR1 and CDR2: DFQATT and SNEGSKA (reference sequence). The DNA for the CDR3 is TGCAGTGCCATCGGACAGGGGGTCAGCAATGAGCAGTTCTTC. Protein product: CSAIGQGVSNEQFF.